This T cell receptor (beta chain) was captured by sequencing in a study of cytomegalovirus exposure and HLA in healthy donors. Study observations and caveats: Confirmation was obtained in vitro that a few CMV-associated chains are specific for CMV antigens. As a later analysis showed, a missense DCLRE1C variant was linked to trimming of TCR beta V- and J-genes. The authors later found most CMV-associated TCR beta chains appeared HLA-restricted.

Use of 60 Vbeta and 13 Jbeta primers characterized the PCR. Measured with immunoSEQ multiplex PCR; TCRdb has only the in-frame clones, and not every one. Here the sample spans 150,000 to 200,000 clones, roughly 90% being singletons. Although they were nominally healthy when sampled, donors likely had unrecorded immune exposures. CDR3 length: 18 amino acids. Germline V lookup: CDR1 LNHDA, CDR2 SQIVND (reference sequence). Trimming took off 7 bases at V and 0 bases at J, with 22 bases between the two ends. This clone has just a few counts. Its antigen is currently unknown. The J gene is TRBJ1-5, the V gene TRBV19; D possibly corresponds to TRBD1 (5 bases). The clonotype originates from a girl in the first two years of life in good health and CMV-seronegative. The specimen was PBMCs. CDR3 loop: CASNRDPRRGYSNQPQHF. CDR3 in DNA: TGTGCCAGTAATCGAGACCCGAGGAGGGGATATAGCAATCAGCCCCAGCATTTT. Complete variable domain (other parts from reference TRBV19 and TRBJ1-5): DGGITQSPKYLFRKEGQNVTLSCEQNLNHDAMYWYRQDPGQGLRLIYYSQIVNDFQKGDIAEGYSVSREKKESFPLTVTSAQKNPTAFYLCASNRDPRRGYSNQPQHFGDGTRLSIL.